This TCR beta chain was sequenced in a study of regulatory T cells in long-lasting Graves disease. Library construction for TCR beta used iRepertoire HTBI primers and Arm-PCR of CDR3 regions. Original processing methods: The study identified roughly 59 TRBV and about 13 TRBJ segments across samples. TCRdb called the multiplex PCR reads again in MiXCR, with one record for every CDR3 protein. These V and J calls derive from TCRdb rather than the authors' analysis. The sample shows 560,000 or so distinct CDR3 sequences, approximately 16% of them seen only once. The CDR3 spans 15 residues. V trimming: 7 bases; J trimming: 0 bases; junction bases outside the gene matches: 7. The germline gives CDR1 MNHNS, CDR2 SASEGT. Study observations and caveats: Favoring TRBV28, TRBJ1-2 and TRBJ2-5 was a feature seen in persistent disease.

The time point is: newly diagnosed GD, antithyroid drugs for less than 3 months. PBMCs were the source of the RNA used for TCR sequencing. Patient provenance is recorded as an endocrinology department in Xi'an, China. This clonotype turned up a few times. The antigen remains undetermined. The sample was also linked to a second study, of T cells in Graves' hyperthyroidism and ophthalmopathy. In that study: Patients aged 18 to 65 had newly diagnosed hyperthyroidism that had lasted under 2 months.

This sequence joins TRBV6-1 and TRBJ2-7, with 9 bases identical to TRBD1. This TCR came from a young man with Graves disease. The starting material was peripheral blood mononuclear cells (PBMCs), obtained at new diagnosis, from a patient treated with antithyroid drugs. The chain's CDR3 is CASNGQGPSSYEQYF. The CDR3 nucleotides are TGTGCCAGCAACGGACAGGGGCCGAGCTCCTACGAGCAGTACTTC.